This TCR beta chain emerged from a study of cytomegalovirus exposure and HLA in healthy donors. Whole-study results and caveats: Available immune exposure information covered CMV serostatus only. Reportedly, TCR beta sequences accurately predicted HLA-A and HLA-B alleles in most subjects. Evidence from a later analysis indicated that most CMV-associated TCR beta chains looked HLA-restricted. Sequencing likely produced, as an artifact, a cluster of highly shared sequence variants.

PCR involved 60 Vbeta and 13 Jbeta primers. Clones were read by immunoSEQ multiplex PCR, and TCRdb kept only the in-frame ones, dropping some. The table lists roughly 120,000 clones, 67% of them singletons, with almost 8.5% in the top ten. CDR3 length: 14 residues. Germline CDR1 and CDR2: MNHEY and SMNVEV (reference sequence). V was clipped by 5 bases and J by 4 bases, with 14 bases between them. On this clone itself: Its specificity is not known.

The material sequenced was PBMCs. The origin of this receptor is a man aged 18 to 35 in good health and CMV-seropositive. The rearrangement uses TRBV27 and TRBJ2-5; D may be TRBD2 (5 bases). As DNA, the CDR3 is TGTGCCAGCAGTAAGATGACGGGGAGAGAGACCCAGTACTTC. This codes for CASSKMTGRETQYF.